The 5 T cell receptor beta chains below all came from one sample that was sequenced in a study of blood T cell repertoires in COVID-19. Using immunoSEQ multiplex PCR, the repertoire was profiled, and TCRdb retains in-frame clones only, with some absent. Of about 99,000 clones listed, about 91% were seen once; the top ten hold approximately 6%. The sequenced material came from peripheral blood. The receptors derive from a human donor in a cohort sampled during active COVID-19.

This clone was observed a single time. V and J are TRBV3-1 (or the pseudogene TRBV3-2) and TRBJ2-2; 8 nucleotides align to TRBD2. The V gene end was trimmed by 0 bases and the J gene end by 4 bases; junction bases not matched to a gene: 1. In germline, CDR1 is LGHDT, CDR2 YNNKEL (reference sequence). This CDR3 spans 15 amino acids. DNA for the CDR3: TGTGCCAGCAGCCAAGAGGGGACTAGCACCGGGGAGCTGTTTTTT. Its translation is CASSQEGTSTGELFF.

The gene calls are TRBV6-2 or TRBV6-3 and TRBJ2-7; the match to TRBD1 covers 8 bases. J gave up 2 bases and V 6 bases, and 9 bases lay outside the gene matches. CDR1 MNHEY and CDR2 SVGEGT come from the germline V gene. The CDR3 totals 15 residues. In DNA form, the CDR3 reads TGTGCCAGCAGCCCGGCGCAGGGGGCCACCTACGAGCAGTACTTC. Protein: CASSPAQGATYEQYF.

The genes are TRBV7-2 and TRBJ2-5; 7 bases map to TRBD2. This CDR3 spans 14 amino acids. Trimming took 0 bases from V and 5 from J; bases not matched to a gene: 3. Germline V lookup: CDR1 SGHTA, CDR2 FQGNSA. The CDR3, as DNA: TGTGCCAGCAGCTTAGCGGGGGAGGGGGAGACCCAGTACTTC. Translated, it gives CASSLAGEGETQYF.

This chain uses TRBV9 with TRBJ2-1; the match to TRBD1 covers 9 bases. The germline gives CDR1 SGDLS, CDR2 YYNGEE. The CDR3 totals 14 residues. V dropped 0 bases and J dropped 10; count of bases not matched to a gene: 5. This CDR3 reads CASSVVGTGPEQFF. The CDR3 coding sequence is TGTGCCAGCAGCGTAGTGGGGACAGGGCCCGAGCAGTTCTTC.

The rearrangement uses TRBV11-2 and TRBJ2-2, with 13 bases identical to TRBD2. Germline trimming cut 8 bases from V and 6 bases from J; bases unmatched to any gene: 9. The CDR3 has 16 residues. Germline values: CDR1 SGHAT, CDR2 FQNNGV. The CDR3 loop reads CASQGLAGFRPGELFF. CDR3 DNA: TGTGCCAGCCAGGGACTAGCGGGGTTTAGACCCGGGGAGCTGTTTTTT.